In its sample, the clone carrying this T cell receptor (beta chain) was seen once. Its specificity is unknown. CDR3 length equals 15 residues. The germline V gene has CDR1 SGHNT and CDR2 YYREEE (reference sequence). After removal of 4 bases from V and 0 bases from J, the junction contained 2 bases not matched to a gene. This record belongs to a study of T cells in pancreatic ductal adenocarcinoma. The method was immunoSEQ multiplex PCR; TCRdb's version includes in-frame clones alone and lacks a portion of them. The sample includes 11,000 or so clones, 80% to 90% of them seen just once. Whole-study results and caveats: The resected cohort was biased toward the minority with early-stage disease. Unique clonotypes were approximately 8-fold more numerous in blood than in tumor.

Surgery without prior neoadjuvant therapy was the treatment of the selected pancreatic ductal adenocarcinoma patients. J is TRBJ2-4 and V is TRBV5-4, with TRBD1 matching 9 bases. The sequenced sample consisted of PBMCs. This TCR came from a human donor with pancreatic ductal adenocarcinoma. The CDR3 loop is CASSRQGVAKNIQYF. The CDR3 DNA reads TGTGCCAGCAGCCGACAGGGGGTAGCCAAAAACATTCAGTACTTC. Drawing the rest from reference TRBV5-4 and TRBJ2-4, the complete variable domain is ETGVTQSPTHLIKTRGQQVTLRCSSQSGHNTVSWYQQALGQGPQFIFQYYREEENGRGNFPPRFSGLQFPNYSSELNVNALELDDSALYLCASSRQGVAKNIQYFGAGTRLSVL.